This T cell receptor (beta chain) comes out of a study of blood T cell repertoires in COVID-19. The J segment lost 1 base and the V segment lost 6 bases, leaving 6 bases of the junction unmatched. The germline CDR1 and CDR2 sequences are SGHTA and FQGNSA. This CDR3 has 15 amino acids. The repertoire was sequenced with immunoSEQ multiplex PCR; TCRdb's copy has only in-frame clones and lacks some. The table lists about 140,000 clones, roughly 80% of them singletons. The receptor's source is a human donor in a cohort sampled during active COVID-19. Specimen: peripheral blood. This sequence joins TRBV7-2 and TRBJ2-7, with TRBD2 identical over 10 bases. The CDR3 is CASSLTSGYSYEQYF. In DNA, the CDR3 is TGTGCCAGCAGTTTGACTAGCGGGTATTCCTACGAGCAGTACTTC.